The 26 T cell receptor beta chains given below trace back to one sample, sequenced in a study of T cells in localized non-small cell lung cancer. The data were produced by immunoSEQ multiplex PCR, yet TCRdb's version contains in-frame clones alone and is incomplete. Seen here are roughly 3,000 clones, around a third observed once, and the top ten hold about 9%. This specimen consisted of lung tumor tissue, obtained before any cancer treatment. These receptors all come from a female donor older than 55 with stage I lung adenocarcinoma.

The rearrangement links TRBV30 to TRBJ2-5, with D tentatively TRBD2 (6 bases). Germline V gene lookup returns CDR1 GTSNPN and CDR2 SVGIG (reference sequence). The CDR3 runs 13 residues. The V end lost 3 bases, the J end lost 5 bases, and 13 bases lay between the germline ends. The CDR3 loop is CAWRRRGTETQYF. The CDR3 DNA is TGTGCCTGGAGGAGGAGGGGCACGGAGACCCAGTACTTC.

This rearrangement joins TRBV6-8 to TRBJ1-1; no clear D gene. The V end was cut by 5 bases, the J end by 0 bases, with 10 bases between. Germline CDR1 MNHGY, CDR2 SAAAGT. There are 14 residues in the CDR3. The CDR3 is CASSDGWLNTEAFF. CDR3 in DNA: TGTGCCAGCAGTGATGGGTGGTTGAACACTGAAGCTTTCTTT.

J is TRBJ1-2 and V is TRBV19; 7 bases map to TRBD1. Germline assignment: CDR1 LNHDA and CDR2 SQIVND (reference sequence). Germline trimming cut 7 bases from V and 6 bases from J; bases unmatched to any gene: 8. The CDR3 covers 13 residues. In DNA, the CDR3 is TGTGCCAGTAAAACCCGGGACAGCCATGGCTACACCTTC. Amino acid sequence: CASKTRDSHGYTF.

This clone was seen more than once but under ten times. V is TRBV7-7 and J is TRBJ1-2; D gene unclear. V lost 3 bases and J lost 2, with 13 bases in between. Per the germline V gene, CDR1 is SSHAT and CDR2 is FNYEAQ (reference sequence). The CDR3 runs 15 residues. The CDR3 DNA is TGTGCCAGCAGCTTGGCATTGGGTCAAAACTATGGCTACACCTTC. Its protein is CASSLALGQNYGYTF.

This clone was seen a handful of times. CDR3 DNA: TGTGCCTGGAGCCAACAGACAGGGATAGCCTATGGCTACACCTTC. Translating it yields CAWSQQTGIAYGYTF. The chain combines TRBV30 with TRBJ1-2; 7 bases agree with TRBD1. The CDR3 has 15 residues. Germline CDR1 is GTSNPN and CDR2 is SVGIG (reference sequence). Trimming at V came to 3 bases and at J to 4 bases, leaving 11 bases not matched to a gene.

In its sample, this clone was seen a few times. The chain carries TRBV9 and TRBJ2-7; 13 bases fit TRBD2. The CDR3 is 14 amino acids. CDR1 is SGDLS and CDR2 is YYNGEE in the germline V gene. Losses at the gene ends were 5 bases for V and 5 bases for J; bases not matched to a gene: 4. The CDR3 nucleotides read TGTGCCAGCAGGGTCACTAGCGGGAGGGACGAGCAGTACTTC. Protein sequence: CASRVTSGRDEQYF. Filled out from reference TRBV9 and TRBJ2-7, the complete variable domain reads DSGVTQTPKHLITATGQRVTLRCSPRSGDLSVYWYQQSLDQGLQFLIQYYNGEERAKGNILERFSAQQFPDLHSELNLSSLELGDSALYFCASRVTSGRDEQYFGPGTRLTVT.

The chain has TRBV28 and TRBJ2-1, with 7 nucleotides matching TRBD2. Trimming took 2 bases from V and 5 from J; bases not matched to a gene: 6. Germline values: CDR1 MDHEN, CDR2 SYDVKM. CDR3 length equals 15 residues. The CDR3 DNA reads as TGTGCCAGCAGTTTAGCGGGGAGGGGTGACAATGAGCAGTTCTTC. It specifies CASSLAGRGDNEQFF. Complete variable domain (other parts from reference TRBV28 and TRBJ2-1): DVKVTQSSRYLVKRTGEKVFLECVQDMDHENMFWYRQDPGLGLRLIYFSYDVKMKEKGDIPEGYSVSREKKERFSLILESASTNQTSMYLCASSLAGRGDNEQFFGPGTRLTVL.

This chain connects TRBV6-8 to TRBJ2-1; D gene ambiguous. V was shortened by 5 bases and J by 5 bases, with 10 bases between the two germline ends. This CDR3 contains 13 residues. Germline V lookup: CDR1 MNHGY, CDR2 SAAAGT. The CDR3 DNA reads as TGTGCCAGCAGTGAGCACAAACACAATGAGCAGTTCTTC. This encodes CASSEHKHNEQFF.

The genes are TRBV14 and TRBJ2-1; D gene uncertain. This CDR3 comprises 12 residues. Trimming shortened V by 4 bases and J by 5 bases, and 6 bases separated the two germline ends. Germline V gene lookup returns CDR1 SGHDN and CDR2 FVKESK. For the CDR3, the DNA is TGTGCCAGCAGCCGCAAACACAATGAGCAGTTCTTC. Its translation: CASSRKHNEQFF.

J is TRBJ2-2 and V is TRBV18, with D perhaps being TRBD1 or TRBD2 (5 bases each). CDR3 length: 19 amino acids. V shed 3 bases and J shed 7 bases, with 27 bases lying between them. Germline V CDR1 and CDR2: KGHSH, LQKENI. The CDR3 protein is CASSPPGGGSRPRSGELFF. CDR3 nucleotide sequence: TGTGCCAGCTCACCCCCTGGGGGTGGGAGTCGGCCTCGGAGCGGGGAGCTGTTTTTT.

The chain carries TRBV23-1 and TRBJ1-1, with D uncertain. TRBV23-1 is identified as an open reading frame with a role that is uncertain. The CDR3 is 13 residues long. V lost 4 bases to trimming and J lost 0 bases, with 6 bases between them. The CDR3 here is CASSRDMNTEAFF. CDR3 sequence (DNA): TGCGCCAGCAGTCGCGACATGAACACTGAAGCTTTCTTT.

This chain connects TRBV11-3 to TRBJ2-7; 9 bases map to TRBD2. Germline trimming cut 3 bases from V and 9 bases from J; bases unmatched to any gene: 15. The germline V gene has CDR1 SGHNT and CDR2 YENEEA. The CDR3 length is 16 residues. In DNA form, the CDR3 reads TGTGCCAGCAGCTTCAAATCACCTAGCGGGGATTCCGGGCAGTACTTC. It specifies CASSFKSPSGDSGQYF.

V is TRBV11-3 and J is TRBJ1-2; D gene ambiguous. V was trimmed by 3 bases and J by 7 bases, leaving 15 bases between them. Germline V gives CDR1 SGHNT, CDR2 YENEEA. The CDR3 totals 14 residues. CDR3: CASSLETGLGGYTF. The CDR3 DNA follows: TGTGCCAGCAGCTTGGAGACCGGGTTAGGTGGCTACACCTTC.

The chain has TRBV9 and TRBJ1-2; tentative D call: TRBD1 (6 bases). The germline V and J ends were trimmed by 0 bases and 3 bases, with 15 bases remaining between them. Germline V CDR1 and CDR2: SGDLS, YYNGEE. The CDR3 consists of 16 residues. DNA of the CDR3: TGTGCCAGCAGCGTAGCTGTGGGGGGCGCCCACTATGGCTACACCTTC. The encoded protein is CASSVAVGGAHYGYTF.

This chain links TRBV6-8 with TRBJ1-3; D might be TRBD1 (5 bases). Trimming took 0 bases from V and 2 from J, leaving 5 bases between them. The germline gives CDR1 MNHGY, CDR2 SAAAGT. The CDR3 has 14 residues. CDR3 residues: CASSYSDTGNTIYF. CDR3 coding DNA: TGTGCCAGCAGTTACTCGGACACTGGAAACACCATATATTTT.

The CDR3 nucleotides are TGTGCCAGCAGACGGACAGGTGGGGAAAGCAATCAGCCCCAGCATTTT. This sequence encodes CASRRTGGESNQPQHF. The chain couples TRBV7-6 to TRBJ1-5, with 7 bases aligning to TRBD1. Germline V gene sequence: CDR1 SGHVS, CDR2 FNYEAQ. Trimming took 6 bases from V and 1 from J; bases not matched to a gene: 9. This CDR3 is built from 16 residues.

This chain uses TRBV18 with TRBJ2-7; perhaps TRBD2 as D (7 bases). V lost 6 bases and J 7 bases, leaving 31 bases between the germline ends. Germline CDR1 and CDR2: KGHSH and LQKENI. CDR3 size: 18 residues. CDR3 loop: CASSQWIGQSGMGGEQYF. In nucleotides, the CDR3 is TGTGCCAGCTCCCAGTGGATCGGACAGAGCGGAATGGGGGGGGAGCAGTACTTC.

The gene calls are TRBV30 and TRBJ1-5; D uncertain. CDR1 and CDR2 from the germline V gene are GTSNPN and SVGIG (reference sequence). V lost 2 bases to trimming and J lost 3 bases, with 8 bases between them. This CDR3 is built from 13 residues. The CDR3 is CAWSPPANQPQHF. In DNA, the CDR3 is TGTGCCTGGAGTCCGCCCGCCAATCAGCCCCAGCATTTT.

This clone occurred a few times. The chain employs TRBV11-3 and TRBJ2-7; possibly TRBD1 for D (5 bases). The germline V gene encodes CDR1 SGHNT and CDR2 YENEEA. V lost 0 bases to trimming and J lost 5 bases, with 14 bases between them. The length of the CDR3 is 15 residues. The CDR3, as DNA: TGTGCCAGCAGCTTAGAGGCAGGGAATCGACACGAGCAGTACTTC. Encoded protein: CASSLEAGNRHEQYF.

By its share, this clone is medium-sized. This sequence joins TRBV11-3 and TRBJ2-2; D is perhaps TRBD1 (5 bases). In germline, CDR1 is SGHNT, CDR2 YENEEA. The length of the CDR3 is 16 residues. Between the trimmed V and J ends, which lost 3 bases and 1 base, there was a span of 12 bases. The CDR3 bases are TGTGCCAGCAGCTTTAATCAGGGCCTGAACACCGGGGAGCTGTTTTTT. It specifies CASSFNQGLNTGELFF. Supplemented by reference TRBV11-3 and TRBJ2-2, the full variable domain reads EAGVVQSPRYKIIEKKQPVAFWCNPISGHNTLYWYLQNLGQGPELLIRYENEEAVDDSQLPKDRFSAERLKGVDSTLKIQPAELGDSAVYLCASSFNQGLNTGELFFGEGSRLTVL.

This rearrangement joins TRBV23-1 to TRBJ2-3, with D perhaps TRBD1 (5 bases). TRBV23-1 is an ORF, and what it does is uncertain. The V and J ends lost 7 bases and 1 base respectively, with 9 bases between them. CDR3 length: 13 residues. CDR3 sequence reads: CASNLGGTDTQYF. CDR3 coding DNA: TGCGCCAGCAATTTAGGGGGCACAGATACGCAGTATTTT.

CDR3 coding DNA: TGCAGCGCCAGGGGGCTGGGGAATGAGCAGTTCTTC. Residues: CSARGLGNEQFF. The chain uses TRBV29-1 and TRBJ2-1; 8 bases fit TRBD1. The CDR3 consists of 12 residues. The germline gives CDR1 SQVTM, CDR2 ANQGSEA. Unmatched junction bases numbered 6, after V lost 7 bases and J lost 7 bases.

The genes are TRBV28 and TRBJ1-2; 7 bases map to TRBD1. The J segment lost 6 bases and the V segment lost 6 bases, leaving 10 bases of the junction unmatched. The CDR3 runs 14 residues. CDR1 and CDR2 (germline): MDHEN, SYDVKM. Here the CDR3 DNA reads TGTGCCAGCAGCGGACAGGCGGGACAAGATGGCTACACCTTC. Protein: CASSGQAGQDGYTF.

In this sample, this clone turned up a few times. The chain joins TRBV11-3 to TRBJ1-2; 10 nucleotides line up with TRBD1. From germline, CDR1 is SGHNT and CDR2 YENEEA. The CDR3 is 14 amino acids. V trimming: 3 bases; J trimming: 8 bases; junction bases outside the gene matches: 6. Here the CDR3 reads CASSFRRTGGGYTF. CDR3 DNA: TGTGCCAGCAGCTTCCGCAGGACAGGGGGAGGCTACACCTTC. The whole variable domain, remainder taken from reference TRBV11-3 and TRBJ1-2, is EAGVVQSPRYKIIEKKQPVAFWCNPISGHNTLYWYLQNLGQGPELLIRYENEEAVDDSQLPKDRFSAERLKGVDSTLKIQPAELGDSAVYLCASSFRRTGGGYTFGSGTRLTVV.

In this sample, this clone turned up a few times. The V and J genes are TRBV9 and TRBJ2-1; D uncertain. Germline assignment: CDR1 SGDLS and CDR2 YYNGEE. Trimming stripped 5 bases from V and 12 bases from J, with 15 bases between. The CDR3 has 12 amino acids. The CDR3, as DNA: TGTGCCAGCAGGACTGAGTCGGTAGTGCAGTTCTTC. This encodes CASRTESVVQFF.

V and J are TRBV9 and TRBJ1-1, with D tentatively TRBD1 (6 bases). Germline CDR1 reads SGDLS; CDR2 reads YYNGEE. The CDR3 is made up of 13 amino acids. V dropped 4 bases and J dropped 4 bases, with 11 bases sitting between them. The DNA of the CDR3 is TGTGCCAGCAGCTCAGGGGACCCCACTGAAGCTTTCTTT. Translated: CASSSGDPTEAFF. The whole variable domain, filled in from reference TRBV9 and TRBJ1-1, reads DSGVTQTPKHLITATGQRVTLRCSPRSGDLSVYWYQQSLDQGLQFLIQYYNGEERAKGNILERFSAQQFPDLHSELNLSSLELGDSALYFCASSSGDPTEAFFGQGTRLTVV.